What follows are 30 T cell receptor beta chains derived from one specimen sequenced in a study of blood T cells in healthy people across ages. It was with a sample-barcoded 5' primer and a J-beta primer mix that a second PCR of roughly 7 to 12 cycles was run. TCRdb reanalysed the 5' RACE reads using MiXCR and keeps one entry per CDR3 protein. The sample gives 1.5 million to 1.8 million distinct CDR3 sequences, roughly 43% of which show up once; about 3.8% is in the top ten. Sample: blood. All receptors come from a young woman in good health.

The CDR3 coding sequence is TGTGCCAGCAGATCCGGGACTAGCGGGGGGGGTTTCACAGATACGCAGTATTTT. Its protein product is CASRSGTSGGGFTDTQYF. The V gene is TRBV5-4, the J gene TRBJ2-3, with TRBD2 matching 16 bases. V trimming: 5 bases; J trimming: 2 bases; junction bases outside the gene matches: 8. The germline V gene encodes CDR1 SGHNT and CDR2 YYREEE (reference sequence). This CDR3 has 18 amino acids. The full variable domain, its missing parts supplied by reference TRBV5-4 and TRBJ2-3, is ETGVTQSPTHLIKTRGQQVTLRCSSQSGHNTVSWYQQALGQGPQFIFQYYREEENGRGNFPPRFSGLQFPNYSSELNVNALELDDSALYLCASRSGTSGGGFTDTQYFGPGTRLTVL.

This clonotype was picked up one time. The chain is built from TRBV12-3 or TRBV12-4 and TRBJ1-2; D is unclear. This CDR3 spans 15 amino acids. Trimming took 5 bases from V and 6 from J, leaving 19 bases between them. The CDR3 spells CASSAPGSRGHGYTF. Written as DNA, the CDR3 is TGTGCCAGCAGTGCCCCGGGCTCAAGAGGACATGGCTACACCTTC.

The chain has TRBV6-5 and TRBJ2-2, with D possibly TRBD2 on 7 matching bases. Germline CDR1 MNHEY, CDR2 SVGAGI. V lost 2 bases and J lost 5, with 12 bases in between. This CDR3 is 15 amino acids long. The CDR3 region has the DNA TGTGCCAGCAGTTACCCCGGGGGGCCAACCGGGGAGCTGTTTTTT. It yields the protein CASSYPGGPTGELFF.

Concerning this clonotype itself: One end of the junction fails to match germline, which may point to a read error. This chain uses TRBV12-3 or TRBV12-4 with TRBJ2-5; a weak D match, TRBD2 (6 bases). The CDR3 spans 15 residues. The CDR3 DNA reads TGTGCCGGCAGTTTAAGTCTAGCGCCTCAAGAGACCCAGTACTTC. Translating gives CAGSLSLAPQETQYF.

The chain employs TRBV5-1 and TRBJ2-7, with 12 nucleotides matching TRBD2. Germline V gene lookup returns CDR1 SGHRS and CDR2 YFSETQ. The ends lost 0 bases at V and 7 bases at J; junction bases unmatched: 8. This CDR3 is built from 16 residues. CDR3 sequence: CASSLGASGRANEQYF. DNA of the CDR3: TGCGCCAGCAGCTTGGGGGCTAGCGGGAGGGCCAATGAGCAGTACTTC.

J is TRBJ2-7 and V is TRBV9; TRBD2 might be the D (6 bases). V lost 5 bases to trimming and J lost 7 bases, with 19 bases between them. Germline CDR1 and CDR2: SGDLS and YYNGEE. This CDR3 is built from 14 residues. This chain's CDR3 is CASSADMEGVEQYF. CDR3 in DNA: TGTGCCAGCAGTGCGGACATGGAGGGTGTTGAGCAGTACTTC.

There are a few counts of this clonotype. The gene calls are TRBV7-2 and TRBJ2-5; D is undetermined. This CDR3 is 14 amino acids long. Trimming pared 1 base from V and 0 bases from J, leaving 6 bases between. Germline V gene sequence: CDR1 SGHTA, CDR2 FQGNSA. The CDR3 is CASSLVNHQETQYF. CDR3 nucleotides: TGTGCCAGCAGCTTAGTCAATCACCAAGAGACCCAGTACTTC.

This clonotype showed up just a few times. One junction end disagrees with the germline gene, perhaps due to a read error. The J gene is TRBJ1-6, the V gene TRBV28; the D is unclear. CDR3 length equals 14 residues. The germline V gene has CDR1 MDHEN and CDR2 SYDVKM. The CDR3 sequence is CASSVRHYHSPLHF. CDR3 bases: TGTGCCAGCAGTGTAAGGCACTATCATTCACCCCTCCACTTT.

This clonotype was counted many times. V gene TRBV6-5 combines with J gene TRBJ1-2, with D possibly matching TRBD1 (5 bases). The CDR3 totals 13 residues. V was clipped by 2 bases and J by 6 bases, with 10 bases between them. The germline V gene has CDR1 MNHEY and CDR2 SVGAGI. As DNA, the CDR3 is TGTGCCAGCAGTTACGGCAGGGTGGATGGCTACACCTTC. Its protein is CASSYGRVDGYTF.

This chain uses TRBV5-5 with TRBJ2-3, with a weak D call TRBD2 (5 bases). The CDR3 loop spans 16 amino acids. CDR1 and CDR2 (germline): SGHKS, YYEKEE (reference sequence). V lost 5 bases, J lost 4 bases, and 20 bases lay in between. The CDR3, as DNA: TGTGCCAGCAGTCCCCCGGACTCAAGAGGTGCAGATACGCAGTATTTT. Translating gives CASSPPDSRGADTQYF. Supplemented by reference TRBV5-5 and TRBJ2-3, the full variable domain reads DAGVTQSPTHLIKTRGQQVTLRCSPISGHKSVSWYQQVLGQGPQFIFQYYEKEERGRGNFPDRFSARQFPNYSSELNVNALLLGDSALYLCASSPPDSRGADTQYFGPGTRLTVL.

In this sample, this clonotype turned up a few times. The chain is built from TRBV2 and TRBJ2-5; no clear D. Trimming left V 7 bases short and J 0 bases short, with 9 bases between. CDR3 length: 13 amino acids. From germline, CDR1 is SNHLY and CDR2 FYNNEI. In DNA, the CDR3 is TGTGCCAGCACTGGCGGAGACCAAGAGACCCAGTACTTC. Encoded protein: CASTGGDQETQYF.

This clonotype was picked up a small number of times. The chain has TRBV11-2 and TRBJ2-7; no clear D. V was clipped by 5 bases and J by 0 bases, with 8 bases between them. This CDR3 region has 13 residues. CDR1 is SGHAT, CDR2 FQNNGV, per germline. The chain's CDR3 is CASSPVFSYEQYF. CDR3 nucleotides: TGTGCCAGCAGCCCGGTTTTCTCCTACGAGCAGTACTTC.

Turning to this clonotype: At one of its ends the junction is not consistent with the germline gene, which may arise from a read error. The chain couples TRBV7-9 to TRBJ1-1; no clear D gene. From germline, CDR1 is SEHNR and CDR2 FQNEAQ (reference sequence). CDR3 length equals 13 residues. This CDR3 is CASSFPGLFEDFF. The CDR3 region has the DNA TGTGCCAGCAGCTTCCCCGGACTATTTGAAGATTTCTTT.

This clonotype was recorded many times. The rearrangement links TRBV27 to TRBJ1-2; TRBD1 matches at 12 bases. V shed 7 bases, J shed 6 bases, and the junction held 9 bases outside the gene matches. This CDR3 has 15 residues. Germline loops: CDR1 MNHEY, CDR2 SMNVEV (reference sequence). CDR3 sequence reads: CASTPLGQGANGYTF. For the CDR3, the DNA is TGTGCCAGCACCCCCCTGGGACAGGGGGCTAATGGCTACACCTTC.

V usage is TRBV5-1 and J usage is TRBJ2-7; D gene uncertain. Germline V gene data show CDR1 as SGHRS and CDR2 as YFSETQ. The CDR3 contains 13 residues. V was shortened by 4 bases and J by 7 bases, with 15 bases between the two germline ends. In DNA form, the CDR3 reads TGCGCCAGCAGCCTTACCCCTAGTATTGAGCAGTACTTC. It is translated as CASSLTPSIEQYF.

This clonotype showed up just a few times. The chain couples TRBV7-2 to TRBJ2-5; perhaps D is TRBD1 or TRBD2 (6 bases each). The J call may be faulty, since TRBJ2-7 better matches the DNA end. In germline, CDR1 is SGHTA, CDR2 FQGNSA. The CDR3 spans 18 residues. In DNA, the CDR3 is TGTGCCAGCAGCTCCCCAGGTAGACAGGAGGGCACAAAATACGAGCAGTACTTC. It translates to CASSSPGRQEGTKYEQYF.

This clonotype turned up a few times. V and J are TRBV12-3 or TRBV12-4 and TRBJ2-3; the D gene is possibly TRBD2 (5 bases). Trimming removed 3 bases at V and 2 bases at J, with 12 bases between. This CDR3 contains 15 residues. The DNA for the CDR3 is TGTGCCAGCAGTTTTGCTAGCAGAGTCACAGATACGCAGTATTTT. Protein product: CASSFASRVTDTQYF.

As concerns this clonotype: Mismatch with germline at one junction end may stem from a read error. The J gene is TRBJ2-1, the V gene TRBV12-3 or TRBV12-4, with TRBD2 identical over 10 bases. This CDR3 spans 18 amino acids. The CDR3 spells CARSLTGLAGAPYNEQFF. The CDR3 region has the DNA TGTGCCCGCAGTTTAACTGGGCTAGCGGGGGCCCCCTACAATGAGCAGTTCTTC.

The rearrangement uses TRBV25-1 and TRBJ1-2; D unclear. Between the trimmed V and J ends, which lost 3 bases and 0 bases, there was a span of 5 bases. CDR1 is MGHDK, CDR2 SYGVNS, per germline. The CDR3 has 13 residues. The CDR3 sequence: CASSEGSNYGYTF. The CDR3 coding sequence is TGTGCCAGCAGTGAGGGGTCTAACTATGGCTACACCTTC.

This clonotype was counted ten times or more. This sequence joins TRBV7-2 and TRBJ2-3; no firm D call. Germline V lookup: CDR1 SGHTA, CDR2 FQGNSA. The CDR3 extends over 12 amino acids. V was cut by 4 bases and J by 2 bases, with 4 bases left in between. This CDR3 reads CASSYFTDTQYF. The CDR3 coding sequence is TGTGCCAGCAGCTATTTCACAGATACGCAGTATTTT.

CDR3 DNA: TGCAGTGCTAGATCAGGCGGGAGGGCCGGGAATGAGCAGTTCTTC. Protein product: CSARSGGRAGNEQFF. The rearrangement links TRBV20-1 to TRBJ2-1, with TRBD2 matching 9 bases. This CDR3 region has 15 residues. The V gene end was trimmed by 2 bases and the J gene end by 7 bases; junction bases not matched to a gene: 9. The germline V gene has CDR1 DFQATT and CDR2 SNEGSKA (reference sequence).

This chain joins TRBV20-1 and TRBJ2-2; D is perhaps TRBD2 (5 bases). V was shortened by 0 bases and J by 5 bases, with 16 bases between the two germline ends. The CDR3 is made up of 16 amino acids. Germline V gene sequence: CDR1 DFQATT, CDR2 SNEGSKA (reference sequence). The chain's CDR3 is CSARDMRVRLTGELFF. The CDR3 nucleotides are TGCAGTGCTAGAGATATGCGGGTACGATTGACCGGGGAGCTGTTTTTT.

This clonotype was observed once. A much larger clone is a single base away; this may be a read error. The chain employs TRBV29-1 and TRBJ2-3; D might be TRBD2 (6 bases). Trimming left V 5 bases short and J 4 bases short, with 22 bases between. Germline CDR1 SQVTM, CDR2 ANQGSEA. The CDR3 is 16 residues long. The CDR3 sequence: CSVNSDFTPSADTQYF. Here the CDR3 DNA reads TGCAGCGTTAATTCGGACTTTACTCCTAGCGCAGATACGCAGTATTTT.

This clonotype was seen only a few times. The chain links TRBV10-3 to TRBJ2-1, with 7 bases that match TRBD2. The DNA matches TRBJ2-7 better at its end, which makes the J call doubtful. CDR1 and CDR2 (germline): ENHRY, SYGVKD. The CDR3 sequence is 14 residues long. The CDR3 loop reads CAATSVNSYNEQYF. The CDR3 DNA reads TGTGCCGCCACTAGCGTTAACTCCTACAATGAGCAGTACTTC.

This clonotype was counted only a few times. The J gene is TRBJ2-1, the V gene TRBV5-6; a possible D gene is TRBD1 (6 bases). The CDR3 is 12 residues long. CDR1 and CDR2 from the germline V gene are SGHDT and YYEEEE. The V gene lost 4 bases and the J gene lost 14 bases, with 16 bases spanning the gap. As DNA, the CDR3 is TGTGCCAGCAGCACAGATACAGGGTGGAAGTTCTTC. Protein: CASSTDTGWKFF.

This chain connects TRBV4-2 to TRBJ2-1; no reliable D call. Matching the DNA end better, TRBJ2-7 makes the J call doubtful. CDR3 length: 17 amino acids. Germline V lookup: CDR1 LGHNA, CDR2 YNFKEQ. The DNA of the CDR3 is TGTGCCAGCAGCCTACATTTTGGATCGCCCTCCTACAATGAGCAGTACTTC. This sequence encodes CASSLHFGSPSYNEQYF.

The chain couples TRBV7-2 to TRBJ2-7, with unresolved D. The DNA end lines up better with TRBJ2-5; the J call may be wrong. Germline V gives CDR1 SGHTA, CDR2 FQGNSA. The CDR3 totals 15 residues. The CDR3 region is CASSLNSGREETQYF. The CDR3 DNA follows: TGTGCCAGCAGCTTAAACTCGGGCCGGGAAGAGACCCAGTACTTC.

The chain combines TRBV6-1 with TRBJ1-1; D may be TRBD1 (6 bases). This CDR3 spans 15 amino acids. CDR1 is MNHNS, CDR2 SASEGT, per germline. V was clipped by 6 bases and J by 5 bases, with 19 bases between them. The CDR3 region has the DNA TGTGCCAGCAGGTCATTCACAGGGATTGGAACTGAAGCTTTCTTT. Translated: CASRSFTGIGTEAFF.

This clonotype was observed a handful of times. V and J are TRBV27 and TRBJ2-6; possibly TRBD1 for D (6 bases). CDR1 and CDR2 (germline): MNHEY, SMNVEV (reference sequence). V dropped 6 bases and J dropped 2 bases, with 11 bases sitting between them. The CDR3 contains 15 residues. The CDR3 loop is CASRPQGPGANVLTF. The DNA for the CDR3 is TGTGCCAGCAGACCACAGGGCCCTGGGGCCAACGTCCTGACTTTC.

The chain is built from TRBV10-3 and TRBJ2-3, with 8 bases fitting TRBD1. Germline CDR1 reads ENHRY; CDR2 reads SYGVKD. This CDR3 comprises 14 residues. The ends lost 11 bases at V and 5 bases at J; junction bases unmatched: 12. The CDR3 nucleotides are TGTGCCGAACCGACAGGGGCGGCTGGAGATACGCAGTATTTT. It encodes CAEPTGAAGDTQYF.